This T cell receptor beta chain was recovered during a study of molecular identifiers for immune sequencing clone quantification. TCRdb itself ran the PCR reads through MiXCR, one entry per CDR3 protein. The sample contains about 630,000 distinct CDR3 sequences, 25% of which appear only once. Notes on this clonotype: Its target is unknown.

Study outcomes and limitations: A single cell's spiked Jurkat TCR RNA was reportedly detectable among one million naive cells.

This CDR3 spans 15 amino acids. Per germline, CDR1 MNHEY and CDR2 SMNVEV (reference sequence). After removal of 1 base from V and 2 bases from J, the junction contained 3 bases not matched to a gene. A CD8+CD4-CCR7+CD45RA+ gate was used to sort naive CD8 T cells. V is TRBV27 and J is TRBJ2-7; 9 nucleotides match TRBD1. The material sequenced was naive CD8+ T cells from blood, with Jurkat cell RNA spiked in. Described subset: FACS-sorted CD8+CD4-CCR7+CD45RA+ naive T cells. The TCR originated in a human donor in good health. Some libraries in this study had Jurkat cell RNA spiked in. The DNA for the CDR3 is TGTGCCAGCAGTTTATTGGGACAGGGTACCTACGAGCAGTACTTC. Encoded protein: CASSLLGQGTYEQYF.